Each of the 11 T cell receptor beta chains below was sequenced from the same sample in a study of monozygotic twins with inflammatory bowel disease. TCRdb reworked the 5' RACE reads into one entry per CDR3 protein, no DNA. The table counts around 450,000 distinct CDR3 sequences; 2% to 2.5% lies in the top ten. The sequenced sample consisted of blood. The source is a human donor with ulcerative colitis or Crohn's disease, or a healthy co-twin of an affected twin (not recorded which).

The chain links TRBV4-1 to TRBJ1-2; TCRdb names TRBD1, which stays unverified in the absence of DNA. The germline CDR1 and CDR2 sequences are MGHRA and YSYEKL. The CDR3 contains 13 residues. This chain's CDR3 is CASSQEGDYGYTF.

The chain uses TRBV3-1 and TRBJ2-7; TCRdb outputs TRBD1, but without DNA this stays unchecked. The CDR3 runs to 15 residues. Looked up from germline, CDR1 is LGHDT and CDR2 is YNNKEL (reference sequence). The CDR3 loop reads CASSPNPGGVYEQYF.

V and J are TRBV12-3 or TRBV12-4 and TRBJ2-7; TCRdb names TRBD2, which stays unverified in the absence of DNA. The CDR3 runs 16 residues. This CDR3 reads CASSYLGTSGLDEQYF.

The V call is TRBV4-2, the J call TRBJ2-7; TCRdb designates TRBD2, a call that cannot be tested without DNA. Germline CDR1 reads LGHNA; CDR2 reads YNFKEQ. The CDR3 consists of 16 residues. CDR3 sequence reads: CASSQEERGLPYEQYF.

The rearrangement links TRBV7-8 to TRBJ2-1. Germline V CDR1 and CDR2: SGHVS, FQNEAQ. The CDR3 covers 15 residues. CDR3 protein: CASSLGFIEYNEQFF. Looking up the rest from reference TRBV7-8 and TRBJ2-1 gives the full variable domain: GAGVSQSPRYKVAKRGQDVALRCDPISGHVSLFWYQQALGQGPEFLTYFQNEAQLDKSGLPSDRFFAERPEGSVSTLKIQRTQQEDSAVYLCASSLGFIEYNEQFFGPGTRLTVL.

This chain uses TRBV27 with TRBJ2-7; TCRdb selects TRBD1, and the lack of DNA leaves this call unchecked. The CDR3 totals 16 residues. Germline assignment: CDR1 MNHEY and CDR2 SMNVEV (reference sequence). This chain's CDR3 is CAIRNEPGRGVLEQYF.

J is TRBJ1-5 and V is TRBV4-3; the TCRdb call, TRBD1, lacks DNA for checking. The CDR3 is 15 residues long. In germline, CDR1 is LGHNA, CDR2 YSLEER. Here the CDR3 reads CASSRRQGSNQPQHF.

The V gene is TRBV28, the J gene TRBJ2-2; TCRdb's D call of TRBD1 is untestable without DNA. The length of the CDR3 is 16 residues. CDR1 is MDHEN, CDR2 SYDVKM, per germline. The CDR3: CASSFQGWVNTGELFF. The full variable domain, rest sourced from reference TRBV28 and TRBJ2-2, is DVKVTQSSRYLVKRTGEKVFLECVQDMDHENMFWYRQDPGLGLRLIYFSYDVKMKEKGDIPEGYSVSREKKERFSLILESASTNQTSMYLCASSFQGWVNTGELFFGEGSRLTVL.

The chain recombines TRBV7-2 with TRBJ2-5; TCRdb's D call of TRBD2 is untestable without DNA. The CDR3 is 14 amino acids. CDR1 and CDR2 from the germline V gene are SGHTA and FQGNSA. The chain's CDR3 is CASSLDWALQTQYF.

This chain uses TRBV4-2 with TRBJ1-4. Germline lookup yields CDR1 LGHNA and CDR2 YNFKEQ. The length of the CDR3 is 15 residues. The CDR3 protein is CASSQGTVGSEKLFF.

This CDR3 reads CASSYRQGRGVYEQYF. V gene TRBV19 combines with J gene TRBJ2-7; TCRdb proposes TRBD1, but this gene call is untestable without DNA. Germline values: CDR1 LNHDA, CDR2 SQIVND (reference sequence). The CDR3 runs 16 residues.